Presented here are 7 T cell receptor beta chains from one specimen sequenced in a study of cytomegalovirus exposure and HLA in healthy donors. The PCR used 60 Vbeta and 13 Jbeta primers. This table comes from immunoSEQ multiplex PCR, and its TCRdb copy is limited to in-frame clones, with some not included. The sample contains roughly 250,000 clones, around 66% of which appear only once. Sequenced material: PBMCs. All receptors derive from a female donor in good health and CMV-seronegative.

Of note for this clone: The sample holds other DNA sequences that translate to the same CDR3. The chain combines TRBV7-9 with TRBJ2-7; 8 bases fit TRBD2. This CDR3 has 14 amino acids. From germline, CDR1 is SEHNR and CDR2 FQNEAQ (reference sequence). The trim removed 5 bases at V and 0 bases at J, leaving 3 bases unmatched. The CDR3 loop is CASSRSGSSYEQYF. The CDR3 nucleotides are TGTGCCAGCAGCAGGAGCGGGAGCTCCTACGAGCAGTACTTC.

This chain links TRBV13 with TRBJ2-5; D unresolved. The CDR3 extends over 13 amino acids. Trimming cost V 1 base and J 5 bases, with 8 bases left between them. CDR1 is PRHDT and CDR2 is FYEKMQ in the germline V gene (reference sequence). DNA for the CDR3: TGTGCCAGCAGCTTAGAAGCGAGGGAGACCCAGTACTTC. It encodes CASSLEARETQYF. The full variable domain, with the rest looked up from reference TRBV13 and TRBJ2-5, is AAGVIQSPRHLIKEKRETATLKCYPIPRHDTVYWYQQGPGQDPQFLISFYEKMQSDKGSIPDRFSAQQFSDYHSELNMSSLELGDSALYFCASSLEARETQYFGPGTRLLVL.

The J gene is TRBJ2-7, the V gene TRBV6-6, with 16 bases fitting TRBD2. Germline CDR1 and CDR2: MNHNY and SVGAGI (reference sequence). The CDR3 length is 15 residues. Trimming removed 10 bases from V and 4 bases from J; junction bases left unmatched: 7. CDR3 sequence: CATQGTSGRAYEQYF. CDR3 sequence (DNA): TGTGCCACCCAGGGGACTAGCGGGAGGGCTTACGAGCAGTACTTC.

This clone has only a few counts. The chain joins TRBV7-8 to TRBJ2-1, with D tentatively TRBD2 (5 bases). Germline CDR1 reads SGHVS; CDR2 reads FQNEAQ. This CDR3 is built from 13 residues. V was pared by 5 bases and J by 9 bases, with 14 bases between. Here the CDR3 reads CASSPSLSGEQFF. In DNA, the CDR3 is TGTGCCAGCAGCCCCAGCCTGAGCGGTGAGCAGTTCTTC. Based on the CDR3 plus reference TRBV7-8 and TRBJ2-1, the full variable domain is GAGVSQSPRYKVAKRGQDVALRCDPISGHVSLFWYQQALGQGPEFLTYFQNEAQLDKSGLPSDRFFAERPEGSVSTLKIQRTQQEDSAVYLCASSPSLSGEQFFGPGTRLTVL.

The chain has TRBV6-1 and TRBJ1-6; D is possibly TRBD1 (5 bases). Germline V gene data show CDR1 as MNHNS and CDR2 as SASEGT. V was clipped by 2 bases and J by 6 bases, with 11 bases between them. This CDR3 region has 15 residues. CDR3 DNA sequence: TGTGCCAGCAGTGAACAGGGTCGGACTAATTCACCCCTCCACTTT. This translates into CASSEQGRTNSPLHF.

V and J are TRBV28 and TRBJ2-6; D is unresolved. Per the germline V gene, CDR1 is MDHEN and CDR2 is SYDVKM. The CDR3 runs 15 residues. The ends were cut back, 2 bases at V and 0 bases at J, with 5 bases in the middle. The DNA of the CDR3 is TGTGCCAGCAGTTTACCAGGCTCTGGGGCCAACGTCCTGACTTTC. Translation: CASSLPGSGANVLTF.

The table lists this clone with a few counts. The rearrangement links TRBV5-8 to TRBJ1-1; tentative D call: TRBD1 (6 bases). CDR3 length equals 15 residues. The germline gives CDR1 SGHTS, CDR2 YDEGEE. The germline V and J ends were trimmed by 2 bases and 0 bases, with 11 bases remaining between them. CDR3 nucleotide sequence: TGTGCCAGCAGCTTCCGACAGGTGATGAACACTGAAGCTTTCTTT. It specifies CASSFRQVMNTEAFF.